This TCR beta chain originates from a study of cytomegalovirus exposure and HLA in healthy donors. In the study overall: The same platform used for the 650 to 850 first-cohort repertoires was also used for the roughly 130 validation repertoires, as a later analysis reported.

The CDR3 extends over 14 amino acids. V lost 6 bases, J lost 0 bases, and 9 bases lay in between. CDR1 and CDR2 (germline): MDHEN, SYDVKM. The assay was immunoSEQ multiplex PCR, and TCRdb's table has in-frame clones only and misses some. Of 300,000 to 450,000 clones in the sample, 75% to 90% were seen once. Whole-study findings and limits: Overall, around 160 TCR beta chains were annotated as cytomegalovirus-associated. TCR clusters originating in the first cohort tended to co-occur in the 120 validation repertoires, according to a later analysis.

A remark on this clone: No antigen is known for it.

The study drew the donors from its approximately 120-subject validation cohort, separate from the roughly 700-subject first cohort. The sequenced sample was PBMCs. The TCR originated in a woman aged 18 to 35 in good health and CMV-seronegative. The chain combines TRBV28 with TRBJ1-3, with D hard to call. The CDR3 DNA sequence: TGTGCCAGCAGCTTCATGAGCTCTGGAAACACCATATATTTT. Amino acid sequence: CASSFMSSGNTIYF.